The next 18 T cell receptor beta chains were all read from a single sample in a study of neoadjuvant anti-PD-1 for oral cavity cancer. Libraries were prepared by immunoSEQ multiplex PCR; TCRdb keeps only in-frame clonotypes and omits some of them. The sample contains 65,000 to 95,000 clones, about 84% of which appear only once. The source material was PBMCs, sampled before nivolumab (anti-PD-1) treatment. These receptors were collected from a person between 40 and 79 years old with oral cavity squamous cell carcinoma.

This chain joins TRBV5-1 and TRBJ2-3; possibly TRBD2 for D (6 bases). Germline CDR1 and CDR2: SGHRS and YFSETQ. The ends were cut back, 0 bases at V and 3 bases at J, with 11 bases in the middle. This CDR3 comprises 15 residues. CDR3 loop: CASSLGRGGTDTQYF. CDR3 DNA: TGCGCCAGCAGCTTGGGTAGAGGAGGGACAGATACGCAGTATTTT.

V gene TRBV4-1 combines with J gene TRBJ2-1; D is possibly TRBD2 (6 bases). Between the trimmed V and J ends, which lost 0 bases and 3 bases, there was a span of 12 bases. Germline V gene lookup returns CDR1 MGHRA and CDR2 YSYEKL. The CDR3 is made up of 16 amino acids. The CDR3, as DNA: TGCGCCAGCAGCCAAGATTCCGTGGGACTCTACAATGAGCAGTTCTTC. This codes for CASSQDSVGLYNEQFF.

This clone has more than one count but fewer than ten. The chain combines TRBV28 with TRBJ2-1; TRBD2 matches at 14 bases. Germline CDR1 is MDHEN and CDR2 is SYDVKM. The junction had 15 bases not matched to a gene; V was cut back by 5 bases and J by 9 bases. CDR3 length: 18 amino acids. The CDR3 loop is CASSLISTGLAGGGEQFF. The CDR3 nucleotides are TGTGCCAGCAGTCTCATCTCAACAGGACTAGCGGGAGGAGGTGAGCAGTTCTTC.

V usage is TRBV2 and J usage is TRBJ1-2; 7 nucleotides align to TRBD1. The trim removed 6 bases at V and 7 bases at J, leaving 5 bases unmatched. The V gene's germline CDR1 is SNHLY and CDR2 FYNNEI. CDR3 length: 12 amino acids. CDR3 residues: CASSVTGSGYTF. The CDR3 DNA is TGTGCCAGCAGCGTGACAGGGAGTGGCTACACCTTC.

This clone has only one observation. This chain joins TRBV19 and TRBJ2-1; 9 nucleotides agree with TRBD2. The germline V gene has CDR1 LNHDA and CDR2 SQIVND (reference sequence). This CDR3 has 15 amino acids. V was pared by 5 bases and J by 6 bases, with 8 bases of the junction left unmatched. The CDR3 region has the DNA TGTGCCAGTAGTGAAAGCGGGAGGCCGTTCAATGAGCAGTTCTTC. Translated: CASSESGRPFNEQFF.

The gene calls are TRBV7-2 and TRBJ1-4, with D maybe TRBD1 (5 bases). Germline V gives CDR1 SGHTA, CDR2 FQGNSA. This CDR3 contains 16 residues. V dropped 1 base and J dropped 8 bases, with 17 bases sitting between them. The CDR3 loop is CASSLVRGNGGEKLFF. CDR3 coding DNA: TGTGCCAGCAGCTTAGTGAGGGGCAATGGGGGAGAAAAACTGTTTTTT.

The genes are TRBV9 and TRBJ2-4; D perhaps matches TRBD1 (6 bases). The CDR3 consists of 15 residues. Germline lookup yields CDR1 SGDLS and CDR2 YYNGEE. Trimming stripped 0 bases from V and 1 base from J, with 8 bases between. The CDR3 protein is CASSVAGAAKNIQYF. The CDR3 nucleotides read TGTGCCAGCAGCGTAGCAGGGGCGGCCAAAAACATTCAGTACTTC. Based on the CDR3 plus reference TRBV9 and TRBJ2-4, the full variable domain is DSGVTQTPKHLITATGQRVTLRCSPRSGDLSVYWYQQSLDQGLQFLIQYYNGEERAKGNILERFSAQQFPDLHSELNLSSLELGDSALYFCASSVAGAAKNIQYFGAGTRLSVL.

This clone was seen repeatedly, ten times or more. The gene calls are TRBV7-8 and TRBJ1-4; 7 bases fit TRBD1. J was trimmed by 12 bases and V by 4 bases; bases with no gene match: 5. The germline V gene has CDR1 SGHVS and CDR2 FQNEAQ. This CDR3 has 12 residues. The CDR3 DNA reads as TGTGCCAGCAGCTCAGTCCAGGGGGAACTGTTTTTT. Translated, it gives CASSSVQGELFF.

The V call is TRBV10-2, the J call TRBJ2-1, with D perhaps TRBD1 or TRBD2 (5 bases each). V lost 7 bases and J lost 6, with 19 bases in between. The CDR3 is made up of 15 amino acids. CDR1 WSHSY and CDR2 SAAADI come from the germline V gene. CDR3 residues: CASIPGRSKSNEQFF. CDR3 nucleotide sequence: TGCGCCAGCATCCCGGGACGATCGAAGAGCAATGAGCAGTTCTTC.

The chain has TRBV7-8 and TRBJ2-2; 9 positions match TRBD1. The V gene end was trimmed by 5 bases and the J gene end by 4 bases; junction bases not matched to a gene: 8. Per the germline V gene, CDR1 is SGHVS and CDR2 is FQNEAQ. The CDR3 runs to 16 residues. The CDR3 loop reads CASSPRQGESTGELFF. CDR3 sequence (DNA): TGTGCCAGCAGCCCAAGACAGGGGGAGAGCACCGGGGAGCTGTTTTTT.

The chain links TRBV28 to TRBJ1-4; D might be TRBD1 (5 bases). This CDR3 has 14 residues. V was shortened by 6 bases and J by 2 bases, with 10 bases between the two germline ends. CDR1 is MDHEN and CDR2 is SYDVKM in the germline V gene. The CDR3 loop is CASRRQTTNEKLFF. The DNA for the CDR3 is TGTGCCAGCAGGCGACAGACGACTAATGAAAAACTGTTTTTT.

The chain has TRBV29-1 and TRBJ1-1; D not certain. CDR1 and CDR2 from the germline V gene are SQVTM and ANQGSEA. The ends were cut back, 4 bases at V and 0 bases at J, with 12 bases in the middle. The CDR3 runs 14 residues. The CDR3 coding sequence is TGCAGCGTTGGGCCCGGGGAGATGAACACTGAAGCTTTCTTT. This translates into CSVGPGEMNTEAFF.

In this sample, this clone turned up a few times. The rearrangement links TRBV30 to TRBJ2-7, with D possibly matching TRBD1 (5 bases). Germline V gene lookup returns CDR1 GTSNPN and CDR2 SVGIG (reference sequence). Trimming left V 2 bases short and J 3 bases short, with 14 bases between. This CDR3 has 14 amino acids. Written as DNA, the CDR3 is TGTGCCTGGAGTAGAACAGGTAGGGACTACGAGCAGTACTTC. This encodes CAWSRTGRDYEQYF.

The CDR3 spells CASSEAYEQYF. CDR3 sequence (DNA): TGTGCCAGTAGTGAGGCATACGAGCAGTACTTC. The chain couples TRBV19 to TRBJ2-7; D is ambiguous. Germline lookup yields CDR1 LNHDA and CDR2 SQIVND (reference sequence). The V end lost 5 bases, the J end lost 4 bases, and 6 bases lay between the germline ends. CDR3 length: 11 residues.

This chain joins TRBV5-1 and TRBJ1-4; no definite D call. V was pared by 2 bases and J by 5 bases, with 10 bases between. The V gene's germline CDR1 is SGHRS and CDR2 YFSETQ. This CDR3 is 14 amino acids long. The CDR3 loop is CASSLSVTNEKLFF. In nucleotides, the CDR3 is TGCGCCAGCAGCTTATCCGTAACAAATGAAAAACTGTTTTTT. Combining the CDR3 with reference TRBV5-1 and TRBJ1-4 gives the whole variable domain KAGVTQTPRYLIKTRGQQVTLSCSPISGHRSVSWYQQTPGQGLQFLFEYFSETQRNKGNFPGRFSGRQFSNSRSEMNVSTLELGDSALYLCASSLSVTNEKLFFGSGTQLSVL.

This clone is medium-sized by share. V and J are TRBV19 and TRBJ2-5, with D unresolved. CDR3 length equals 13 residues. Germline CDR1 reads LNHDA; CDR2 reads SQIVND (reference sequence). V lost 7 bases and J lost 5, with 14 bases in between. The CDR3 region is CASIPSGGETQYF. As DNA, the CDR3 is TGTGCCAGTATCCCATCGGGTGGGGAGACCCAGTACTTC.

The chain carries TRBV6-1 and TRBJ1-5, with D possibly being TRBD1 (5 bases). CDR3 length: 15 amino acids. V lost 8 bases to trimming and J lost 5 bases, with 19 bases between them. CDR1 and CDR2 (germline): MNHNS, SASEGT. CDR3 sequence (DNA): TGTGCCAGCCTAATGGGCCCAGGGCACCATCAGCCCCAGCATTTT. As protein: CASLMGPGHHQPQHF.

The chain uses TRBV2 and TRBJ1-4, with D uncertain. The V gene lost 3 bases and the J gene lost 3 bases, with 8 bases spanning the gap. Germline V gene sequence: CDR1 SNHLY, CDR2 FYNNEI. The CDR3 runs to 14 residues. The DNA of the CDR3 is TGTGCCAGCAGTGAGGGCAGGCCTAATGAAAAACTGTTTTTT. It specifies CASSEGRPNEKLFF.